The rows below give T cell receptor beta chains drawn from one sample of a study of blood T cell repertoires in COVID-19. TCRdb's copy holds only in-frame clones and misses some; the assay was immunoSEQ multiplex PCR. The table has hundreds of thousands of clones, 86% seen once. Sequenced input: peripheral blood. The receptor source for this set is an older woman with COVID-19, enrolled during active disease. CDR3s include the opening cysteine and the closing phenylalanine or tryptophan. The order of the fields is J gene, D gene, clone size, V gene, CDR3 protein, CDR3 DNA. A D gene is named only where the DNA matches it firmly. Clone size is stated in some rows and not others, as once, few, many or a class when expanded.

j_gene: TRBJ2-7
d_gene: TRBD1
abundance: .
v_gene: TRBV27
CDR3aa: CASSLSFVGQGYEQYF
CDR3nt: TGTGCCAGCAGTTTATCGTTTGTCGGACAGGGCTACGAGCAGTACTTC

j_gene: TRBJ2-7
d_gene: TRBD1
abundance: .
v_gene: TRBV14
CDR3aa: CATAPGQGTYEQYF
CDR3nt: TGTGCCACCGCGCCGGGACAGGGGACCTACGAGCAGTACTTC

j_gene: TRBJ2-1
d_gene: TRBD1
abundance: .
v_gene: TRBV5-1
CDR3aa: CASSLVGTGHNEQFF
CDR3nt: TGCGCCAGCAGCTTGGTAGGGACAGGGCACAATGAGCAGTTCTTC

j_gene: TRBJ1-2
d_gene: .
abundance: .
v_gene: TRBV28
CDR3aa: CASSPHRERYGYTF
CDR3nt: TGTGCCAGCAGCCCTCACAGGGAGCGATATGGCTACACCTTC

j_gene: TRBJ1-1
d_gene: .
abundance: .
v_gene: TRBV10-3
CDR3aa: CAIRWGAEAFF
CDR3nt: TGTGCCATCAGGTGGGGCGCTGAAGCTTTCTTT

j_gene: TRBJ2-1
d_gene: .
abundance: .
v_gene: TRBV18
CDR3aa: CASSPPGQYNEQFF
CDR3nt: TGTGCCAGCTCACCACCTGGACAGTACAATGAGCAGTTCTTC

j_gene: TRBJ1-4
d_gene: .
abundance: .
v_gene: TRBV12-3/TRBV12-4
CDR3aa: CASRDTGSEKLFF
CDR3nt: TGTGCCAGCAGGGATACAGGGAGTGAAAAACTGTTTTTT

j_gene: TRBJ1-6
d_gene: .
abundance: few
v_gene: TRBV27
CDR3aa: CASTIFGGSSPLHF
CDR3nt: TGTGCCAGCACCATCTTCGGCGGTTCTTCACCCCTCCACTTT

j_gene: TRBJ1-1
d_gene: .
abundance: .
v_gene: TRBV18
CDR3aa: CASSLNFEAFF
CDR3nt: TGTGCCAGCTCATTGAACTTTGAAGCTTTCTTT

j_gene: TRBJ2-5
d_gene: TRBD2
abundance: .
v_gene: TRBV19
CDR3aa: CASSTSGGETQYF
CDR3nt: TGTGCCAGTAGTACTAGCGGGGGAGAGACCCAGTACTTC

j_gene: TRBJ2-5
d_gene: TRBD1
abundance: .
v_gene: TRBV7-2
CDR3aa: CASRPDRGPQETQYF
CDR3nt: TGTGCCAGCAGGCCGGACAGGGGCCCCCAAGAGACCCAGTACTTC

j_gene: TRBJ1-2
d_gene: .
abundance: .
v_gene: TRBV7-2
CDR3aa: CASSLAAGVISDGYTF
CDR3nt: TGTGCCAGCAGCTTAGCGGCGGGGGTAATATCGGATGGCTACACCTTC

j_gene: TRBJ2-7
d_gene: .
abundance: once
v_gene: TRBV27
CDR3aa: CASSLSASYEQYF
CDR3nt: TGTGCCAGCAGTTTATCGGCTAGCTACGAGCAGTACTTC

j_gene: TRBJ2-7
d_gene: .
abundance: .
v_gene: TRBV12-1
CDR3aa: CASSLWTGNLYEQYF
CDR3nt: TGTGCCAGCAGCCTATGGACAGGGAATCTCTACGAGCAGTACTTC

j_gene: TRBJ2-7
d_gene: .
abundance: once
v_gene: TRBV19
CDR3aa: CASSTYRVSAYEQYF
CDR3nt: TGTGCCAGTAGTACCTACAGGGTTTCGGCCTACGAGCAGTACTTC

j_gene: TRBJ1-2
d_gene: .
abundance: .
v_gene: TRBV9
CDR3aa: CASSERGGDYGYTF
CDR3nt: TGTGCCAGCAGCGAGAGAGGGGGAGACTATGGCTACACCTTC

j_gene: TRBJ1-1
d_gene: .
abundance: .
v_gene: TRBV29-1
CDR3aa: CSVQGNTEAFF
CDR3nt: TGCAGCGTCCAGGGAAACACTGAAGCTTTCTTT

j_gene: TRBJ2-7
d_gene: TRBD1
abundance: few
v_gene: TRBV4-1
CDR3aa: CASSQTGDPYEQYF
CDR3nt: TGCGCCAGCAGCCAAACAGGGGACCCCTACGAGCAGTACTTC

j_gene: TRBJ2-7
d_gene: .
abundance: once
v_gene: TRBV5-1
CDR3aa: CASSLDPGEQYF
CDR3nt: TGCGCCAGCAGTCTTGACCCGGGAGAGCAGTACTTC

j_gene: TRBJ1-5
d_gene: .
abundance: .
v_gene: TRBV21-1
CDR3aa: CASSKGSRTVQNQPQHF
CDR3nt: TGTGCCAGCAGCAAAGGATCGCGCACAGTACAAAATCAGCCCCAGCATTTT

j_gene: TRBJ1-2
d_gene: .
abundance: .
v_gene: TRBV6-2/TRBV6-3
CDR3aa: CASSYSGYGYTF
CDR3nt: TGTGCCAGCAGTTACTCCGGCTATGGCTACACCTTC

j_gene: TRBJ1-2
d_gene: TRBD1
abundance: .
v_gene: TRBV18
CDR3aa: CASSPGQGVDYGYTF
CDR3nt: TGTGCCAGCTCACCTGGACAGGGAGTCGACTATGGCTACACCTTC

j_gene: TRBJ2-4
d_gene: TRBD2
abundance: .
v_gene: TRBV24-1
CDR3aa: CATSDPRLADIQYF
CDR3nt: TGTGCCACCAGTGATCCCCGACTAGCTGACATTCAGTACTTC

j_gene: TRBJ1-2
d_gene: .
abundance: .
v_gene: TRBV4-1
CDR3aa: CASSQDLSGGYTF
CDR3nt: TGCGCCAGCAGCCAAGATCTTTCGGGTGGCTACACCTTC

j_gene: TRBJ1-2
d_gene: .
abundance: .
v_gene: TRBV4-1
CDR3aa: CASSPLTQGAYGYTF
CDR3nt: TGCGCCAGCAGCCCGCTTACACAGGGAGCCTATGGCTACACCTTC

j_gene: TRBJ1-5
d_gene: TRBD1
abundance: .
v_gene: TRBV5-1
CDR3aa: CASSPEGGQGNQPQHF
CDR3nt: TGCGCCAGCAGCCCCGAGGGGGGACAGGGAAATCAGCCCCAGCATTTT

j_gene: TRBJ2-2
d_gene: TRBD2
abundance: .
v_gene: TRBV7-9
CDR3aa: CASSPLIAGFPTGELFF
CDR3nt: TGTGCCAGCAGCCCCCTTATAGCGGGGTTTCCCACCGGGGAGCTGTTTTTT

j_gene: TRBJ1-3
d_gene: .
abundance: .
v_gene: TRBV9
CDR3aa: CASSSGDLSSGNTIYF
CDR3nt: TGTGCCAGCAGCTCGGGGGACCTTAGCTCTGGAAACACCATATATTTT

j_gene: TRBJ1-2
d_gene: TRBD1
abundance: .
v_gene: TRBV28
CDR3aa: CATHSGTGNYGYTF
CDR3nt: TGTGCCACCCATTCCGGGACAGGCAACTATGGCTACACCTTC

j_gene: TRBJ1-5
d_gene: .
abundance: .
v_gene: TRBV9
CDR3aa: CAGPGHLSNQPQHF
CDR3nt: TGTGCCGGACCGGGACACCTAAGCAATCAGCCCCAGCATTTT

j_gene: TRBJ2-7
d_gene: TRBD1
abundance: .
v_gene: TRBV2
CDR3aa: CASGQGNYEQYF
CDR3nt: TGTGCCAGTGGACAGGGTAACTACGAGCAGTACTTC

j_gene: TRBJ2-7
d_gene: .
abundance: .
v_gene: TRBV5-1
CDR3aa: CASSFRQTYEQYF
CDR3nt: TGCGCCAGCAGCTTTAGACAGACCTACGAGCAGTACTTC

j_gene: TRBJ1-2
d_gene: .
abundance: .
v_gene: TRBV23-1
CDR3aa: CAGYGNYGYTF
CDR3nt: TGCGCCGGTTACGGGAACTATGGCTACACCTTC

j_gene: TRBJ2-2
d_gene: TRBD2
abundance: .
v_gene: TRBV6-5
CDR3aa: CASRTSGGAPGELFF
CDR3nt: TGTGCCAGCAGGACTAGCGGGGGGGCACCCGGGGAGCTGTTTTTT

j_gene: TRBJ1-2
d_gene: .
abundance: .
v_gene: TRBV4-1
CDR3aa: CASSQEEGLGYTF
CDR3nt: TGCGCCAGCAGCCAAGAAGAGGGTTTAGGCTACACCTTC

j_gene: TRBJ2-1
d_gene: .
abundance: .
v_gene: TRBV12-3/TRBV12-4
CDR3aa: CASSPRQPNEQFF
CDR3nt: TGTGCCAGCAGTCCTCGACAGCCGAATGAGCAGTTCTTC

j_gene: TRBJ2-7
d_gene: TRBD2
abundance: .
v_gene: TRBV4-1
CDR3aa: CASRPLAGDYEQYF
CDR3nt: TGCGCCAGCAGACCGCTGGCGGGGGACTACGAGCAGTACTTC

j_gene: TRBJ2-3
d_gene: TRBD2
abundance: once
v_gene: TRBV18
CDR3aa: CASSPGGAITDTQYF
CDR3nt: TGTGCCAGCTCCCCCGGGGGGGCCATCACAGATACGCAGTATTTT

j_gene: TRBJ1-5
d_gene: TRBD1
abundance: .
v_gene: TRBV6-5
CDR3aa: CASSYKGARGQPQHF
CDR3nt: TGTGCCAGCAGTTATAAGGGGGCGCGGGGTCAGCCCCAGCATTTT

j_gene: TRBJ2-5
d_gene: TRBD1
abundance: .
v_gene: TRBV30
CDR3aa: CAWRSAGGKTQYF
CDR3nt: TGTGCCTGGAGATCGGCAGGGGGAAAGACCCAGTACTTC

j_gene: TRBJ2-7
d_gene: TRBD1
abundance: .
v_gene: TRBV12-3/TRBV12-4
CDR3aa: CASSISTGGQQYF
CDR3nt: TGTGCCAGCAGTATATCTACAGGGGGCCAGCAGTACTTC

j_gene: TRBJ1-2
d_gene: .
abundance: .
v_gene: TRBV28
CDR3aa: CASSQSDRTGWGYTF
CDR3nt: TGTGCCAGCAGCCAATCCGACAGGACCGGATGGGGCTACACCTTC

j_gene: TRBJ2-1
d_gene: TRBD1
abundance: .
v_gene: TRBV5-4
CDR3aa: CASSVGTGGAGHEQFF
CDR3nt: TGTGCCAGCAGCGTGGGGACAGGGGGCGCGGGCCATGAGCAGTTCTTC

j_gene: TRBJ1-2
d_gene: .
abundance: .
v_gene: TRBV7-6
CDR3aa: CASSPLQGPPGYTF
CDR3nt: TGTGCCAGCAGCCCTCTCCAGGGGCCTCCTGGCTACACCTTC

j_gene: TRBJ1-4
d_gene: .
abundance: once
v_gene: TRBV27
CDR3aa: CASSLSTRAEKLFF
CDR3nt: TGTGCCAGCAGTTTATCGACACGAGCTGAAAAACTGTTTTTT

j_gene: TRBJ2-7
d_gene: .
abundance: .
v_gene: TRBV24-1
CDR3aa: CATSTGQNSYEQYF
CDR3nt: TGTGCCACCAGTACGGGACAAAACTCCTACGAGCAGTACTTC

j_gene: TRBJ2-5
d_gene: TRBD2
abundance: .
v_gene: TRBV5-1
CDR3aa: CASSFSSGGVGLDQETQYF
CDR3nt: TGCGCCAGCAGCTTCTCTAGCGGGGGGGTCGGTTTGGACCAAGAGACCCAGTACTTC

j_gene: TRBJ1-1
d_gene: TRBD1
abundance: .
v_gene: TRBV2
CDR3aa: CASTGGTGSTEAFF
CDR3nt: TGTGCCAGCACGGGCGGGACAGGGTCCACTGAAGCTTTCTTT

j_gene: TRBJ1-2
d_gene: TRBD1
abundance: .
v_gene: TRBV5-1
CDR3aa: CASSFAGTAQGYTF
CDR3nt: TGCGCCAGCAGCTTCGCCGGGACAGCTCAAGGCTACACCTTC

j_gene: TRBJ1-1
d_gene: .
abundance: .
v_gene: TRBV5-4
CDR3aa: CASSFTGSTEAFF
CDR3nt: TGTGCCAGCAGCTTCACAGGGTCCACTGAAGCTTTCTTT

j_gene: TRBJ2-1
d_gene: TRBD2
abundance: once
v_gene: TRBV19
CDR3aa: CASSLAAPLYNEQFF
CDR3nt: TGTGCCAGTAGCCTAGCGGCCCCCCTGTACAATGAGCAGTTCTTC

j_gene: TRBJ1-3
d_gene: .
abundance: .
v_gene: TRBV6-5
CDR3aa: CASSTGLRTIYF
CDR3nt: TGTGCCAGCAGTACAGGTTTACGGACCATATATTTT

j_gene: TRBJ2-2
d_gene: .
abundance: .
v_gene: TRBV28
CDR3aa: CASRLGGSTGELFF
CDR3nt: TGTGCCAGCAGATTGGGGGGATCCACCGGGGAGCTGTTTTTT

j_gene: TRBJ2-6
d_gene: TRBD1
abundance: .
v_gene: TRBV24-1
CDR3aa: CATSAQDRGTSGANVLTF
CDR3nt: TGTGCCACCAGTGCCCAGGACAGGGGAACCTCTGGGGCCAACGTCCTGACTTTC

j_gene: TRBJ1-2
d_gene: .
abundance: .
v_gene: TRBV30
CDR3aa: CAWSRAGTNYGYTF
CDR3nt: TGTGCCTGGAGTAGGGCGGGCACTAACTATGGCTACACCTTC

j_gene: TRBJ2-7
d_gene: TRBD2
abundance: .
v_gene: TRBV3-1/TRBV3-2
CDR3aa: CASSQGVPGLARIYEQYF
CDR3nt: TGTGCCAGCAGCCAAGGGGTACCGGGACTAGCGCGCATCTACGAGCAGTACTTC